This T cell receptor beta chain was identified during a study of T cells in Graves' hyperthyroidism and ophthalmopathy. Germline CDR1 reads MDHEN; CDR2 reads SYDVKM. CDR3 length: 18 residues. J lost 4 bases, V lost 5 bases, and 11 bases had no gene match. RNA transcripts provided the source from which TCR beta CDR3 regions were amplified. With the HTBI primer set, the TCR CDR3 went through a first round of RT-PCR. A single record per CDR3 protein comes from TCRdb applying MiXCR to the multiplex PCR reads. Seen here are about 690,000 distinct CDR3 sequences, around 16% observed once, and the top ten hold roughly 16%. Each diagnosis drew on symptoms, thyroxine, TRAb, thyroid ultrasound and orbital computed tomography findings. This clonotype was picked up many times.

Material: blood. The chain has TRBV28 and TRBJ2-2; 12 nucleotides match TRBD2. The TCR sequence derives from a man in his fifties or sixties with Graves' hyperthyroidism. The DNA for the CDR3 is TGTGCCAGCAGTCAGTATAGACTAGCGGGAGACAGCACCGGGGAGCTGTTTTTT. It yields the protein CASSQYRLAGDSTGELFF.